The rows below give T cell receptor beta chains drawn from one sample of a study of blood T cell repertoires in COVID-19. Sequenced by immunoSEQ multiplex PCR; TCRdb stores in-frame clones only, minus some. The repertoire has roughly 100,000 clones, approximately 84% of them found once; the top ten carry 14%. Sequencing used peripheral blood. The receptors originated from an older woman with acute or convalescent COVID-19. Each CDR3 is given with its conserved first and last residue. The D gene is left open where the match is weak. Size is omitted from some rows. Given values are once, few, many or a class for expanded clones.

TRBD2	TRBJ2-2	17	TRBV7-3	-	CASSPDRGGRITGELFF	TGTGCCAGCAGTCCAGATAGAGGCGGGAGGATAACCGGGGAGCTGTTTTTT
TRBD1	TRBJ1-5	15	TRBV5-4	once	CASSKGTGGNQPQHF	TGTGCCAGCAGCAAAGGGACAGGAGGCAATCAGCCCCAGCATTTT
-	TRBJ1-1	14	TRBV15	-	CATNLPGIKTEAFF	TGTGCCACGAACTTGCCAGGGATTAAAACTGAAGCTTTCTTT
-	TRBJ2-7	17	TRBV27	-	CASSLYPPISGAYEQYF	TGTGCCAGCAGTTTATACCCTCCGATAAGCGGCGCCTACGAGCAGTACTTC
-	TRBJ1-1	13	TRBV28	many	CASRGSTGTEAFF	TGTGCCAGTCGGGGGAGTACGGGGACTGAAGCTTTCTTT
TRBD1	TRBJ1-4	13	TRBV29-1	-	CSVTRTGAEKLFF	TGCAGCGTTACCCGGACAGGAGCCGAAAAACTGTTTTTT
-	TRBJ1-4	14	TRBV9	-	CASPLSPLNEKLFF	TGTGCCAGCCCACTCTCGCCGTTAAATGAAAAACTGTTTTTT
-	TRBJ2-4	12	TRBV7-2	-	CASSFTKNIQYF	TGTGCCAGCAGCTTTACCAAAAACATTCAGTACTTC
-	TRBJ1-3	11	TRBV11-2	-	CASSPLNTIYF	TGTGCCAGCAGCCCTCTAAACACCATATATTTT
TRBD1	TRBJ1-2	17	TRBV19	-	CASSPFPGTGAIYGYTF	TGTGCCAGTAGTCCCTTCCCAGGGACAGGGGCCATCTATGGCTACACCTTC
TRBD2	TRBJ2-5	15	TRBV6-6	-	CASSYGLAGGETQYF	TGTGCCAGCAGTTACGGGCTAGCGGGCGGGGAGACCCAGTACTTC
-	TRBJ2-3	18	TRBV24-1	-	CATSGAQGTSPGTDTQYF	TGTGCCACCAGTGGAGCTCAGGGCACGTCCCCGGGCACAGATACGCAGTATTTT
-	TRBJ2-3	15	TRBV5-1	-	CASSLGLGSTDTQYF	TGCGCCAGCAGCTTGGGACTGGGTAGCACAGATACGCAGTATTTT
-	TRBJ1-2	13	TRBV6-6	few	CASSYSANYGYTF	TGTGCCAGCAGTTACTCGGCCAACTATGGCTACACCTTC
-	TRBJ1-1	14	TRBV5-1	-	CASRQWTDSTEAFF	TGCGCCAGCCGACAATGGACAGACAGCACTGAAGCTTTCTTT
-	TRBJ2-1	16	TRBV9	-	CASSVAAGSSYNEQFF	TGTGCCAGCAGCGTAGCTGCGGGGAGCTCCTACAATGAGCAGTTCTTC
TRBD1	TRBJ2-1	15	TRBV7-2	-	CASSLRQGRHNEQFF	TGTGCCAGCAGCCTAAGACAGGGGAGGCACAATGAGCAGTTCTTC
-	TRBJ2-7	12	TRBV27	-	CASRGISYEQYF	TGTGCCAGCCGCGGAATCTCCTACGAGCAGTACTTC
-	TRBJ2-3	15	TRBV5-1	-	CASSFLGANTDTQYF	TGCGCCAGCAGCTTCCTGGGGGCCAACACAGATACGCAGTATTTT
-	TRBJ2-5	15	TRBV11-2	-	CASSHGLLLVETQYF	TGTGCCAGCAGCCATGGACTATTGCTTGTGGAGACCCAGTACTTC
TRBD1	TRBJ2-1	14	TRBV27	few	CASRGTGLSQEQFF	TGTGCCAGCAGAGGGACAGGGTTGTCCCAAGAGCAGTTCTTC
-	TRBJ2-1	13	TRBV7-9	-	CASSVGLVNEQFF	TGTGCCAGCAGCGTGGGGCTAGTAAATGAGCAGTTCTTC
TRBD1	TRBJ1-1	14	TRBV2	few	CASRTGQQNTEAFF	TGTGCCAGCAGGACGGGACAGCAGAACACTGAAGCTTTCTTT
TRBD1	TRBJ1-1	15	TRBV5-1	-	CASSLGGTDETEAFF	TGCGCCAGCAGCTTGGGCGGGACAGATGAGACTGAAGCTTTCTTT
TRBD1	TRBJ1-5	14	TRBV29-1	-	CSVIDRGSNQPQHF	TGCAGCGTTATCGACAGGGGAAGCAATCAGCCCCAGCATTTT
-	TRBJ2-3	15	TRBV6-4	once	CASSASWQSTDTQYF	TGTGCCAGCAGTGCTAGTTGGCAAAGCACAGATACGCAGTATTTT
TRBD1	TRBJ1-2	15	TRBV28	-	CASSFYFQGEGGYTF	TGTGCCAGCAGTTTTTATTTCCAGGGGGAAGGTGGCTACACCTTC
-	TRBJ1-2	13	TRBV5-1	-	CASSLEGGYGYTF	TGCGCCAGCAGCTTGGAAGGGGGATATGGCTACACCTTC
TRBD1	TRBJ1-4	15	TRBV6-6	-	CASSSGQGPNEKLFF	TGTGCCAGCAGTTCCGGACAGGGGCCTAATGAAAAACTGTTTTTT
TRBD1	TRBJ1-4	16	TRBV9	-	CASSLPRDRDNEKLFF	TGTGCCAGCAGCTTACCCCGGGACAGGGACAATGAAAAACTGTTTTTT
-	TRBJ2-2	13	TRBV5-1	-	CASSLVIRGELFF	TGCGCCAGCAGCTTGGTAATCAGGGGGGAGCTGTTTTTT
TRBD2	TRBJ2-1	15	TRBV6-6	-	CASRESGRGLNEQFF	TGTGCCAGCAGGGAGAGCGGGAGAGGTTTAAATGAGCAGTTCTTC
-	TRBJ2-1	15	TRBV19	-	CASPRPARSYNEQFF	TGTGCCAGCCCGAGGCCCGCCAGATCCTACAATGAGCAGTTCTTC
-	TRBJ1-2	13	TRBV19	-	CASPPQSPGGYTF	TGTGCCTCCCCCCCTCAGTCGCCCGGGGGCTACACCTTC
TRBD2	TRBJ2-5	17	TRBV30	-	CAWSRLAGVSGAETQYF	TGTGCCTGGAGCAGACTAGCGGGGGTCTCGGGGGCGGAGACCCAGTACTTC
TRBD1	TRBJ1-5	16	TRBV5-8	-	CASSWITGVGNQPQHF	TGTGCCAGCAGCTGGATTACAGGGGTGGGGAATCAGCCCCAGCATTTT
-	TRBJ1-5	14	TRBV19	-	CASLDAGRGQPQHF	TGTGCCAGTTTAGATGCAGGGCGTGGTCAGCCCCAGCATTTT
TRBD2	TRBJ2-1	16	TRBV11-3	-	CASSLTSSGRRHEQFF	TGTGCCAGCAGCCTCACTTCTAGCGGGAGACGCCATGAGCAGTTCTTC
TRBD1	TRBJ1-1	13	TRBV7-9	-	CASSLPGGSEAFF	TGTGCCAGCAGCTTACCAGGGGGCAGCGAAGCTTTCTTT
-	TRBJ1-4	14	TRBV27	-	CASSWGGLNEKLFF	TGTGCCAGCAGTTGGGGGGGCCTTAATGAAAAACTGTTTTTT
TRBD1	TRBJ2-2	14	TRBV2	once	CASGTGSPSGELFF	TGTGCCAGCGGGACAGGAAGTCCGTCCGGGGAGCTGTTTTTT
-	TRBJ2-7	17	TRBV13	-	CASSASRVGALGYEQYF	TGTGCCAGCAGCGCAAGCAGGGTAGGGGCTCTCGGCTACGAGCAGTACTTC
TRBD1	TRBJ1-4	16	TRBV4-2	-	CASSQEVRGPNEKLFF	TGTGCCAGCAGCCAAGAGGTCAGGGGGCCTAATGAAAAACTGTTTTTT
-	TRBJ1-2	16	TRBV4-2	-	CASSSQDGSGAYGYTF	TGTGCCAGCAGCAGCCAAGATGGATCGGGTGCCTATGGCTACACCTTC
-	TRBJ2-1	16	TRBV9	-	CASSVIGGVSYNEQFF	TGTGCCAGCAGCGTCATTGGCGGGGTATCCTACAATGAGCAGTTCTTC
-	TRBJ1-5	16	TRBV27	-	CASSDQAGVGNQPQHF	TGTGCCAGCAGTGACCAGGCAGGGGTAGGCAATCAGCCCCAGCATTTT
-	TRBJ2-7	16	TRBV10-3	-	CAISESVRSYSYEQYF	TGTGCCATCAGTGAGTCCGTCAGGTCCTACTCCTACGAGCAGTACTTC
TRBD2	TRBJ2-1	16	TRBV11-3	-	CASSQFVSGRSNEQFF	TGTGCCAGCAGCCAATTCGTTAGCGGGAGGTCTAATGAGCAGTTCTTC
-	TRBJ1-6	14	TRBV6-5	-	CASSTGGQRSPLHF	TGTGCCAGCAGCACGGGGGGGCAACGTTCACCCCTCCACTTT